This T cell receptor beta chain came from a study of CD8 T cells in ankylosing spondylitis. Quantitative 5'-RACE was performed with molecular barcodes, and it yielded the TCR beta libraries. TCRdb redid the calling of the 5' RACE reads with MiXCR, one entry per CDR3 protein. Here the sample spans fewer than 550,000 distinct CDR3 sequences, approximately 5% being singletons. This clonotype was found many times. The antigen is undetermined. Trimming took off 4 bases at V and 3 bases at J, with 12 bases between the two ends. Germline V gene sequence: CDR1 SGHAT, CDR2 FQDESV (reference sequence). The CDR3 covers 15 residues. The study, taken as a whole, reports: In the blood and synovial fluid of reactive arthritis, some motif variants had been previously reported. A TCR beta motif of several highly homologous variants seemed to mark ankylosing spondylitis blood. Within matched ankylosing spondylitis synovial fluid, disease-linked clones were reportedly significantly enriched.

This receptor was obtained from a male donor with ankylosing spondylitis. Sequenced sample: blood, either unsorted or a sorted T cell fraction (not recorded which). V and J are TRBV11-1 and TRBJ2-2, with D possibly called TRBD1 or TRBD2 (5 bases each). DNA for the CDR3: TGTGCCAGCAGCTCTCGGGACGGTTACACCGGGGAGCTGTTTTTT. This translates into CASSSRDGYTGELFF.